This TCR beta chain was sequenced for a study of beta chain features in type 1 diabetes. Study-wide background: The study found patients and healthy donors alike in age, gender and cell yields.

The study, taken as a whole, reports: When VDJ junctions were examined, type 1 diabetes patients showed fewer insertions and more deletions.

With respect to this clone: Its cognate antigen is unknown.

V trimming: 3 bases; J trimming: 1 base; junction bases outside the gene matches: 6. Per germline, CDR1 ENHRY and CDR2 SYGVKD. The CDR3 runs to 16 residues. Sequencing targeted expressed TCRB transcripts, as all isolated RNA had been reverse transcribed. The repertoire was sequenced with immunoSEQ multiplex PCR; TCRdb's copy has only in-frame clones and lacks some. The data show 160,000 or so clones, with around 10% seen just once and under 2.5% held by the top ten. J is TRBJ2-1 and V is TRBV10-3; TRBD2 aligns across 7 bases. Sequenced: central memory CD4+ T cells from blood. This TCR was sampled from a man aged 18 to 29 in good health. CDR3 sequence reads: CAISDSGRESYNEQFF. DNA for the CDR3: TGTGCCATCAGTGATTCGGGGCGGGAGTCCTACAATGAGCAGTTCTTC.